A single sample gave rise to the 8 T cell receptor beta chains below, sequenced in a study of T cell responses to AZD1222 COVID-19 vaccine. This table comes from immunoSEQ multiplex PCR, and its TCRdb copy is limited to in-frame clones, with some not included. The sample has some 100,000 clones, roughly 86% seen once. Sequencing was performed on peripheral blood, taken on day 0 of MenACWY control vaccination. The receptor source for this set is an adult in good health.

This clone appeared a few times. The chain carries TRBV18 and TRBJ1-6, with D uncertain. Germline lookup yields CDR1 KGHSH and CDR2 LQKENI. Trimming removed 2 bases from V and 10 bases from J, with 18 bases in between. CDR3 length: 16 amino acids. The CDR3 sequence: CASSPMRTDFYSPLHF. CDR3 coding DNA: TGTGCCAGCTCACCAATGAGGACGGACTTTTACTCACCCCTCCACTTT.

This clone was found once. V and J are TRBV5-1 and TRBJ1-1, with D maybe TRBD1 (6 bases). The V gene's germline CDR1 is SGHRS and CDR2 YFSETQ. This CDR3 contains 12 residues. The V end was cut by 5 bases, the J end by 3 bases, with 8 bases between. CDR3 in DNA: TGCGCCAGCAGGTGGACAGACACTGAAGCTTTCTTT. It is translated as CASRWTDTEAFF.

The chain recombines TRBV24-1 with TRBJ1-2; 10 bases agree with TRBD1. There are 14 residues in the CDR3. V lost 9 bases, J lost 8 bases, and 11 bases stayed unmatched. Germline CDR1 KGHDR, CDR2 SFDVKD. This chain's CDR3 is CATGGGTGDNGYTF. The DNA of the CDR3 is TGTGCCACCGGCGGGGGGACAGGGGATAACGGCTACACCTTC.

The chain recombines TRBV30 with TRBJ1-6; D remains unclear. This CDR3 is 15 amino acids long. In germline, CDR1 is GTSNPN, CDR2 SVGIG (reference sequence). Trimming stripped 1 base from V and 7 bases from J, with 14 bases between. The CDR3 sequence: CAWSETGPSNSPLHF. In DNA, the CDR3 is TGTGCCTGGAGTGAGACCGGACCCAGCAATTCACCCCTCCACTTT.

The chain has TRBV4-1 and TRBJ1-6; D possibly corresponds to TRBD1 (5 bases). Germline CDR1 reads MGHRA; CDR2 reads YSYEKL. Trimming removed 5 bases at V and 10 bases at J, with 18 bases between. The CDR3 is 15 amino acids. The CDR3 DNA follows: TGCGCCAGCAGCGGGTGGGACGGAGTTGGATCACCCCTCCACTTT. This codes for CASSGWDGVGSPLHF.

The chain links TRBV11-2 to TRBJ2-2; 8 nucleotides align to TRBD1. The CDR3 sequence is 13 residues long. Germline CDR1 is SGHAT and CDR2 is FQNNGV. Trimming cost V 5 bases and J 5 bases; bases outside gene matches: 1. This CDR3 reads CASSRQGTGELFF. CDR3 DNA: TGTGCCAGCAGCAGACAGGGGACCGGGGAGCTGTTTTTT.

The chain combines TRBV4-3 with TRBJ1-2, with TRBD1 matching 8 bases. The germline V gene has CDR1 LGHNA and CDR2 YSLEER. Trimming removed 4 bases from V and 3 bases from J; junction bases left unmatched: 7. This CDR3 spans 15 amino acids. CDR3 region: CASSPGQGAYYGYTF. The CDR3 DNA is TGCGCCAGCAGCCCCGGACAGGGCGCATACTATGGCTACACCTTC.

This clone has only a few counts. The chain is built from TRBV4-3 and TRBJ1-2; tentatively, D is TRBD1 (5 bases). The CDR3 runs to 15 residues. Trimming pared 1 base from V and 2 bases from J, leaving 11 bases between. The germline V gene has CDR1 LGHNA and CDR2 YSLEER. The CDR3 loop reads CASSQGVRGNYGYTF. The CDR3 region has the DNA TGCGCCAGCAGCCAAGGGGTAAGGGGCAACTATGGCTACACCTTC.